The 11 T cell receptor beta chains given below trace back to one sample, sequenced in a study of CD4 T cells in relation to SARS-CoV-2 and coronaviruses. For these receptors, no antigen is known. CD4+ T cells from unexposed donors were obtained before the COVID-19 pandemic (2011-2018). After approximately ten days of culture, CD4+ T cells were isolated. Method: immunoSEQ multiplex PCR; TCRdb's copy keeps in-frame clones and lacks some. The table includes about 28,000 clones, about 70% detected once. What was sequenced was CD4+ T cells from PBMCs, cultured in vitro. These receptors all stem from a human donor in good health.

This clone was seen a handful of times. This chain links TRBV5-1 with TRBJ2-2, with 7 bases fitting TRBD1. V gave up 1 base and J gave up 4 bases; unmatched junction bases: 16. The germline gives CDR1 SGHRS, CDR2 YFSETQ. There are 19 residues in the CDR3. CDR3: CASSLRGLGRLFPTGELFF. In DNA, the CDR3 is TGCGCCAGCAGCTTGAGGGGGCTCGGACGTCTATTCCCCACCGGGGAGCTGTTTTTT.

A note on this clone: At one of its ends the junction is not consistent with the germline gene, which may arise from a read error. This chain connects TRBV11-1 to TRBJ2-5, with D uncertain. In germline, CDR1 is SGHAT, CDR2 FQDESV (reference sequence). This CDR3 is 14 amino acids long. CDR3 region: CASNLGRSRETQYF. The CDR3 DNA follows: TGTGCCAGCAACTTAGGGCGGAGTCGAGAGACCCAGTACTTC.

This clone came up a few times. The rearrangement uses TRBV3-1 (or the pseudogene TRBV3-2) and TRBJ1-1; D remains ambiguous. This CDR3 contains 13 residues. Trimming left V 4 bases short and J 3 bases short, with 9 bases between. Per germline, CDR1 LGHDT and CDR2 YNNKEL (reference sequence). CDR3 region: CASSPDGDTEAFF. For the CDR3, the DNA is TGTGCCAGCAGCCCGGACGGGGACACTGAAGCTTTCTTT.

The chain couples TRBV19 to TRBJ1-1, with TRBD1 identical over 9 bases. The J segment lost 1 base and the V segment lost 9 bases, leaving 9 bases of the junction unmatched. Germline-derived CDR1 and CDR2 are LNHDA and SQIVND (reference sequence). The CDR3 has 15 residues. The CDR3 DNA follows: TGTGCCAGCCAGGACAGGGGATGGTGGAACACTGAAGCTTTCTTT. The encoded protein is CASQDRGWWNTEAFF.

The V gene is TRBV6-5, the J gene TRBJ2-7; 10 bases are shared with TRBD1. V lost 6 bases and J lost 4; bases outside the gene matches: 6. The CDR3 has 14 residues. Per germline, CDR1 MNHEY and CDR2 SVGAGI. CDR3: CASRPGQGSYEQYF. The CDR3 DNA reads as TGTGCCAGCAGACCGGGACAGGGGAGTTACGAGCAGTACTTC.

This clone appeared once. The genes are TRBV6-2 or TRBV6-3 and TRBJ2-3; D tentatively fits TRBD1 or TRBD2 (5 bases each). This CDR3 region has 15 residues. Trimming left V 6 bases short and J 0 bases short, with 13 bases between. CDR1 MNHEY and CDR2 SVGEGT come from the germline V gene. The CDR3 sequence is CASSLRDVSTDTQYF. CDR3 nucleotides: TGTGCCAGCAGCCTCCGGGACGTAAGCACAGATACGCAGTATTTT.

The genes are TRBV4-1 and TRBJ2-7; 7 bases map to TRBD2. CDR1 MGHRA and CDR2 YSYEKL come from the germline V gene. The CDR3 runs to 17 residues. The junction had 11 bases not matched to a gene; V was cut back by 1 base and J by 2 bases. DNA for the CDR3: TGCGCCAGCAGCCAAGTATTTCTAGCGGACCCCCCCTACGAGCAGTACTTC. This codes for CASSQVFLADPPYEQYF.

V and J are TRBV21-1 and TRBJ2-5; the table's TRBD1 call for D was not verified on the DNA. TRBV21-1 is recorded as a pseudogene. The CDR3 sequence is 13 residues long. The CDR3 coding sequence is TGTGCCAGCAGCAAAGATTACAGCCTGACCCAGTACTTC. This sequence encodes CASSKDYSLTQYF.

This clone was seen more than once but under ten times. The chain carries TRBV27 and TRBJ1-5; 9 bases line up with TRBD1. Trimming removed 6 bases from V and 15 bases from J; junction bases left unmatched: 9. The CDR3 is 12 residues long. Per germline, CDR1 MNHEY and CDR2 SMNVEV (reference sequence). CDR3 nucleotide sequence: TGTGCCAGCAGACCGACAGGGGGGGTTACGCATTTT. Translated: CASRPTGGVTHF.

The rearrangement links TRBV5-1 to TRBJ1-2; D is unresolved. The CDR3 contains 14 residues. V lost 7 bases and J 5 bases, leaving 18 bases between the germline ends. Germline lookup yields CDR1 SGHRS and CDR2 YFSETQ. The CDR3 loop reads CASGPRGMDYGYTF. The CDR3 bases are TGCGCCAGCGGCCCCCGGGGAATGGATTATGGCTACACCTTC.

The V and J genes are TRBV7-2 and TRBJ2-7; 8 positions agree with TRBD1. Germline V gene sequence: CDR1 SGHTA, CDR2 FQGNSA. V was pared by 0 bases and J by 3 bases, with 7 bases of the junction left unmatched. This CDR3 spans 16 amino acids. The DNA for the CDR3 is TGTGCCAGCAGCTTAGCCAGGGCAGGGGGCTTCTACGAGCAGTACTTC. Amino acids: CASSLARAGGFYEQYF.